The clone carrying this T cell receptor (beta chain) was observed many times. Its cognate antigen is unknown. The data derive from a study of identical twins. This CDR3 comprises 13 residues. Germline V gives CDR1 DFQATT, CDR2 SNEGSKA (reference sequence). Unmatched junction bases numbered 7, after V lost 7 bases and J lost 4 bases. Study findings and constraints: The degree of excess twin sharing was weaker in beta out-of-frame sequences. Recombination models fit unrelated individuals' TCR alpha sharing but underestimated twins'.

cDNA carried unique molecular identifiers, and a universal primer site was added by template switching. Via MiXCR, TCRdb re-called the 5' RACE reads, giving one row per CDR3 protein. The sample has hundreds of thousands of distinct CDR3 sequences, roughly 6% seen once. Donors uniformly comprised healthy Caucasians. The sequencing sample was made of naive T cells sorted from blood. This chain connects TRBV20-1 to TRBJ2-1, with 7 bases identical to TRBD2. The sequence was obtained from a young man in good health. As DNA, the CDR3 is TGCAGTGTCGCGGGAGAGGGATACAATGAGCAGTTCTTC. Protein sequence: CSVAGEGYNEQFF.